This T cell receptor beta chain was found in a study of PD-1 blockade in classical Hodgkin lymphoma (dated by TCRdb to the early 2020s). With regard to the full study: The study used TCR beta sequencing and CyTOF to define a peripheral blood immune signature of response to PD-1 blockade in classical Hodgkin lymphoma.

Genomic DNA was extracted with the Qiagen DNeasy kit from unsorted PBMCs and from negatively selected CD4+ and CD8+ fractions. TCR beta CDR3 regions were amplified by immunoSEQ multiplex PCR using primers annealing to V and J segments. Amplification bias was minimized using a synthetic immune receptor repertoire, and residual bias was removed computationally after sequencing. The published analysis was carried out like this. Custom Python scripts were used to quantify repertoire diversity as the Shannon entropy index. Unsorted, CD4+ and CD8+ repertoires were analyzed separately, except in combined analyses where CD4+ and CD8+ sequences were merged in silico. The table comes from immuneACCESS by way of TCRdb, which keeps in-frame sequences with V and J called. Part of the clones is missing from these tables; in studies checked, under half for an unresolved V gene and the rest for unknown reasons. The V and J calls and clone size were taken over from that table, and D and trimming were inferred from the DNA. Recorded for this sample are some 5,400 clones; approximately 87% of them occurred a single time. Clones ranked in the top ten supply 20% to 25% of the sample.

CDR1 and CDR2, looked up from the germline V gene (reference sequence), are LNHNV and YYDKDF. Relative to germline, V is missing 5 bases and J is missing 4 bases, with 8 bases of the junction outside any gene match. The CDR3 measures 14 amino acids from cysteine to phenylalanine. Only the CDR3 DNA stays, 42 bases, in frame from base 1. General conclusions and limits of the study: Baseline TCR diversity was reported to be lower in newly diagnosed patients than in healthy donors, and even lower in relapsed/refractory patients. The study covered only a single clinical trial cohort, and the causes of the repertoire differences, possibly disease activity or prior therapy, were still not defined.

The time point label here, explained by the study, means: newly diagnosed, previously untreated cHL patient sample. Magnetic negative selection with a Miltenyi CD8+ T cell isolation kit was used to purify CD8+ T cells from thawed PBMCs. PBMCs from patients with newly diagnosed, previously untreated classical Hodgkin lymphoma were sequenced as a comparison group for the relapsed/refractory trial patients. Peripheral blood was collected in 8 mL Vacutainer Cell Preparation Tubes, from which PBMCs were isolated by centrifugation and then cryopreserved. Purified CD4+ and CD8+ fractions were generated only in cases for which an additional PBMC sample was available. Magnetically labelled cells were depleted on LS columns in a quadroMACS separator, and the flow-through was collected as the purified fraction. As concerns this clone: The target of this receptor is not known. Per-base qualities were not stored, and no clone one base away is much larger.

Sample: CD8+ T cells from blood. The sequence came from a human donor with classical Hodgkin lymphoma. The sequence joins TRBV15 to TRBJ2-7; 7 bases in between match TRBD1. The CDR3 reads as follows: CATSPGGPSYEQYF. The base sequence is TGTGCCACCAGCCCAGGGGGACCTTCTTACGAGCAGTACTTC.